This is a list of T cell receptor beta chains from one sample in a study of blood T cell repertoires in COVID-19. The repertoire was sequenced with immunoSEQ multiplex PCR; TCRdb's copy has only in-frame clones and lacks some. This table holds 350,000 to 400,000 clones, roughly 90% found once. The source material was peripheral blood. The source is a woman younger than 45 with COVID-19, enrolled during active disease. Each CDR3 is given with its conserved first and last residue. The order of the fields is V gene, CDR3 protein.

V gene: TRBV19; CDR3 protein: CASSLQGVAEAFF
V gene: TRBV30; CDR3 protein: CALRHPTEAFF
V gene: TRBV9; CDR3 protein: CASSVTGAYNEQFF
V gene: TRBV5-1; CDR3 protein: CASSLAGGGGANVLTF
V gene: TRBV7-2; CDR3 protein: CASSLFRGISGGAGDTQYF
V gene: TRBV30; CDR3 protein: CAWSLTAGELFF
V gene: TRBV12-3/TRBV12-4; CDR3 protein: CASSPTGTGGEFF
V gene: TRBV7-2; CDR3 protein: CASSLAQGLAGVGNEQFF
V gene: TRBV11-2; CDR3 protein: CASSLQGSGGPSTDTQYF
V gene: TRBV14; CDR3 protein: CASSQVGTDSPLHF
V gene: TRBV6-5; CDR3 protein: CASSWRGQGTEAFF
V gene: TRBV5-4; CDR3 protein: CASSLAARTNNEQFF
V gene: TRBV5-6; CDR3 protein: CASSLLGQGSSDTQYF
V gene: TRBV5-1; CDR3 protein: CASSSRGETEKLFF
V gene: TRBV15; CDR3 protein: CATSRTGGYNEQFF
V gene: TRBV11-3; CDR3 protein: CASSLIDSTTDTQYF
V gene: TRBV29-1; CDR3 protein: CSVEDREYGYTF
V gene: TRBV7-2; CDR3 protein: CASSSPTSGGALSTDTQYF
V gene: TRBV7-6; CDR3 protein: CASSLRPRGSFTDTQYF
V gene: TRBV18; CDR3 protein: CASSASGTAYGYTF
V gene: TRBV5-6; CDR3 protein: CASTENLIPYGYTF
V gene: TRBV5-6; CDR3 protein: CASSLGLPTNQYF